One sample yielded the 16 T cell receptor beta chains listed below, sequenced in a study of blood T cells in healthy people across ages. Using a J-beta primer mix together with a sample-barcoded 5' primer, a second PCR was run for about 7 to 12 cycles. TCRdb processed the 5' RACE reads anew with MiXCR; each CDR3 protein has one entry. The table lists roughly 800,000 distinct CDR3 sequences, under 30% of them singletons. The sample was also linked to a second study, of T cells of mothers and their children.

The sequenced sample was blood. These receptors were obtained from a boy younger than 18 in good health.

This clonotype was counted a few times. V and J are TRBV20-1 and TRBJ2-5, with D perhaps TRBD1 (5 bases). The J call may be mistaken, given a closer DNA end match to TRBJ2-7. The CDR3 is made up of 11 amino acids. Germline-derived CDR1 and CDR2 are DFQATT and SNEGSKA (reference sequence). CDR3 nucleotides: TGCAGTGCTAGTGGCAGGGTCGAGCAGTACTTC. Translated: CSASGRVEQYF.

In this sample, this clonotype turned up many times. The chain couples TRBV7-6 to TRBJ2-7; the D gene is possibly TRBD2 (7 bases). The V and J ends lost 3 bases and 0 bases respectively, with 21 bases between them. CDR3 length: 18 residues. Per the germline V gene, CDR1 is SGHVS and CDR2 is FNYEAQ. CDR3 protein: CASSLGEGGGILSYEQYF. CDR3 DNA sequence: TGTGCCAGCAGCTTGGGTGAGGGAGGGGGGATCCTCTCCTACGAGCAGTACTTC.

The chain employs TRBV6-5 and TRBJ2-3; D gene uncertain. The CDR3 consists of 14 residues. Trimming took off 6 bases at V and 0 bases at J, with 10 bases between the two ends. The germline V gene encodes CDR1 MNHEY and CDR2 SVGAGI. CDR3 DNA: TGTGCCAGCAGCCGACCGGAAAGCACAGATACGCAGTATTTT. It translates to CASSRPESTDTQYF.

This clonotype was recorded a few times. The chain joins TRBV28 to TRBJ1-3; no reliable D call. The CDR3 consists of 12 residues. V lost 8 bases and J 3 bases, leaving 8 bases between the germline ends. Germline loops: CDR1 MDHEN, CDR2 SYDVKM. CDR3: CASRRIGNTIYF. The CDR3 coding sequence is TGTGCCAGCCGACGGATTGGAAACACCATATATTTT.

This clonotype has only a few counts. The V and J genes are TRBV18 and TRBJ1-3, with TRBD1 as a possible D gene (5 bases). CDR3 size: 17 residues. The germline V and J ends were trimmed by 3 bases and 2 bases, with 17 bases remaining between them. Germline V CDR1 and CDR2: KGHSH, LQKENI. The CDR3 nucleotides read TGTGCCAGCTCACCTTTCGGACAATCTAATCCTGGAAACACCATATATTTT. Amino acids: CASSPFGQSNPGNTIYF.

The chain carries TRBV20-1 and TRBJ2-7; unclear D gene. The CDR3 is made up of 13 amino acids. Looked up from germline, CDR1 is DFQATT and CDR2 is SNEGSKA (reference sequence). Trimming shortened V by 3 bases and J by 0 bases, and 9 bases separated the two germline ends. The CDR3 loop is CSARIHTSYEQYF. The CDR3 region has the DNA TGCAGTGCTAGGATTCACACCTCCTACGAGCAGTACTTC.

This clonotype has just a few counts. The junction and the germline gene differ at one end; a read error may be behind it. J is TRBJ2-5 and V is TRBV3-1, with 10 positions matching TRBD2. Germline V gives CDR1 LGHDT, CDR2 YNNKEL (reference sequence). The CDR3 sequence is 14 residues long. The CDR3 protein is CASSQTSGHPDGFF. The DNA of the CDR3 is TGTGCCAGCAGCCAGACTAGCGGGCACCCCGACGGGTTCTTC.

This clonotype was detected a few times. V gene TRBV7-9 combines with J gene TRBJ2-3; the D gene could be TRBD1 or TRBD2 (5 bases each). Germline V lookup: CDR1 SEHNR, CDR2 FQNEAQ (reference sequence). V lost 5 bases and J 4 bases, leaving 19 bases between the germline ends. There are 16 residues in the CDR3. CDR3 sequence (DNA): TGTGCCAGCAGCCCAATGAGGGGACGATCGTCAGATACGCAGTATTTT. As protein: CASSPMRGRSSDTQYF.

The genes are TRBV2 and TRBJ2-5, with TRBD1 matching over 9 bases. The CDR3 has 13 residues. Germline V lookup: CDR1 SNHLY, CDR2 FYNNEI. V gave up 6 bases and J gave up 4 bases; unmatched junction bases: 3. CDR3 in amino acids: CASRQGASETQYF. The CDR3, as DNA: TGTGCCAGCAGACAGGGGGCATCAGAGACCCAGTACTTC. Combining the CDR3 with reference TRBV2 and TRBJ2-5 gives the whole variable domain EPEVTQTPSHQVTQMGQEVILRCVPISNHLYFYWYRQILGQKVEFLVSFYNNEISEKSEIFDDQFSVERPDGSNFTLKIRSTKLEDSAMYFCASRQGASETQYFGPGTRLLVL.

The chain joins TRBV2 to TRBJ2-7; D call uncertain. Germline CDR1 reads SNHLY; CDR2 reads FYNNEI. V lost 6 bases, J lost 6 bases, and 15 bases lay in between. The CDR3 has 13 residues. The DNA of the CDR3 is TGTGCCAGCAGGGCCGATACCCTCCTCGAGCAGTACTTC. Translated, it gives CASRADTLLEQYF.

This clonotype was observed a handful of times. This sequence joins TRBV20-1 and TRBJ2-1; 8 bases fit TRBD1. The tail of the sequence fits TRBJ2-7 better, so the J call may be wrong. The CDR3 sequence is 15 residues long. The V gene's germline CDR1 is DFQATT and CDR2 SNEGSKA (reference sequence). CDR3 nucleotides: TGCAGTGCCGCGGGCGGGACAGGCGGATTGGACGAGCAGTACTTC. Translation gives CSAAGGTGGLDEQYF.

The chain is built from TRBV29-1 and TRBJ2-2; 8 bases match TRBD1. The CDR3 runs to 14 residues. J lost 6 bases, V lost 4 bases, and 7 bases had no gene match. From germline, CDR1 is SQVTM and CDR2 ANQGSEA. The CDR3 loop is CSVVRTGRPGELFF. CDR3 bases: TGCAGCGTTGTAAGGACAGGGCGGCCCGGGGAGCTGTTTTTT.

CDR3 amino acids: CASSLDRRGAFF. DNA for the CDR3: TGTGCCAGCAGCTTAGATCGGAGAGGAGCTTTCTTT. The gene calls are TRBV11-2 and TRBJ1-1; D is uncertain. The CDR3 spans 12 residues. Germline-derived CDR1 and CDR2 are SGHAT and FQNNGV. Trimming pared 0 bases from V and 10 bases from J, leaving 9 bases between.

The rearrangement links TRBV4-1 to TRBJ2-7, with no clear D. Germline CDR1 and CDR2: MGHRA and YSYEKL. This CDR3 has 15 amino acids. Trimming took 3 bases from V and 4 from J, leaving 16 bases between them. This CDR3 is CASSQAAGYMYEQYF. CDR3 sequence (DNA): TGCGCCAGCAGCCAGGCTGCCGGGTACATGTACGAGCAGTACTTC.

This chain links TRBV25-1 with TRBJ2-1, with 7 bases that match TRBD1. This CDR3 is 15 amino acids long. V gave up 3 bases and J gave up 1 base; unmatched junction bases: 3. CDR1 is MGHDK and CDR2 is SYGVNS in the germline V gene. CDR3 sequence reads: CASSEGTDSYNEQFF. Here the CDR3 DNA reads TGTGCCAGCAGTGAGGGGACAGATTCCTACAATGAGCAGTTCTTC.

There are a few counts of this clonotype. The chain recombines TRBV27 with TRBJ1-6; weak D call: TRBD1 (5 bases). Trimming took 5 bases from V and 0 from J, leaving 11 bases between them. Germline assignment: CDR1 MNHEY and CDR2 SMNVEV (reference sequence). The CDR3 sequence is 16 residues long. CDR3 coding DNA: TGTGCCAGCAGTCTAGGGACGGACTCCTATAATTCACCCCTCCACTTT. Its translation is CASSLGTDSYNSPLHF.